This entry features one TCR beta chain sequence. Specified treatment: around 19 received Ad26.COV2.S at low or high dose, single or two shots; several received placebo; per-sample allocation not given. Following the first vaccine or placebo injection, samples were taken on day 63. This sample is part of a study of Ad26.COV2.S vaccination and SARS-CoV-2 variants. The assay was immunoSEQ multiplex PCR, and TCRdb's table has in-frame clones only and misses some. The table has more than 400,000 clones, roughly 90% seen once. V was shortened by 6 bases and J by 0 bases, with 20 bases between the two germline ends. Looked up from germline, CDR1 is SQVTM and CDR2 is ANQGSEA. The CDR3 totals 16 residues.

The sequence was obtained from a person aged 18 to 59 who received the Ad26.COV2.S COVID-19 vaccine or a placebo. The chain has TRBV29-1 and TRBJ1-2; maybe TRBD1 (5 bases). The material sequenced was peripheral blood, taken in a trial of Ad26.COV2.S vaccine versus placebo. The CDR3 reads CSVYPSTGSSNYGYTF. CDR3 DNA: TGCAGCGTCTACCCCTCAACAGGTTCATCTAACTATGGCTACACCTTC.